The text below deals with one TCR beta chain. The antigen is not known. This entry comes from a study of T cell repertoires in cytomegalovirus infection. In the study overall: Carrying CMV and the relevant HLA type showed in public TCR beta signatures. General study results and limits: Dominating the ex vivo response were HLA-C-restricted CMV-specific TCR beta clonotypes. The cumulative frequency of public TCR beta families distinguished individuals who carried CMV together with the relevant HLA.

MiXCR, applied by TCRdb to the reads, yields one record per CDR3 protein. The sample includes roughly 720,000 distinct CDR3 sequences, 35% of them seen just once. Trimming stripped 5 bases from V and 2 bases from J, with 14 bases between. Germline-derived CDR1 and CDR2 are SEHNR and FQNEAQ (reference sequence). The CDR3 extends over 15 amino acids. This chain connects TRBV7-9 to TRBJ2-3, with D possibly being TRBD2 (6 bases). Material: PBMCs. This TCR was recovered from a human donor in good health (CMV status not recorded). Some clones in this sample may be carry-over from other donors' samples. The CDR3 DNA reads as TGTGCCAGCAGCCAGCTAGCGTCCTCCACAGATACGCAGTATTTT. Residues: CASSQLASSTDTQYF. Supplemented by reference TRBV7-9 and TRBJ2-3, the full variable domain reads DTGVSQNPRHKITKRGQNVTFRCDPISEHNRLYWYRQTLGQGPEFLTYFQNEAQLEKSRLLSDRFSAERPKGSFSTLEIQRTEQGDSAMYLCASSQLASSTDTQYFGPGTRLTVL.